The rows below give T cell receptor beta chains drawn from one sample of a study of cytomegalovirus exposure and HLA in healthy donors. Profiled with immunoSEQ multiplex PCR; TCRdb holds only in-frame clones, not every one. The data show under 200,000 clones, about 65% seen once. The sample was PBMCs. These receptors originate from a girl aged 10 to 17 in good health and CMV-seronegative. CDR3s include the opening cysteine and the closing phenylalanine or tryptophan. The order of the fields is V gene, D gene, CDR3 protein. D genes are given only for firm matches.

v_gene: TRBV30; d_gene: TRBD2; CDR3aa: CAWKLAGGVGEQYF
v_gene: TRBV13; d_gene: -; CDR3aa: CASSFGSSSTDTQYF
v_gene: TRBV19; d_gene: -; CDR3aa: CASSIGGGPMNTEAFF
v_gene: TRBV6-5; d_gene: -; CDR3aa: CASSATMDSPLHF
v_gene: TRBV4-1; d_gene: -; CDR3aa: CASSQQGMSYNSPLHF
v_gene: TRBV2; d_gene: -; CDR3aa: CASSARAGGVSSGNTIYF
v_gene: TRBV5-6; d_gene: TRBD2; CDR3aa: CASSFASGGLSCNEQFF
v_gene: TRBV9; d_gene: -; CDR3aa: CASSVGQGSFNEQFF
v_gene: TRBV2; d_gene: -; CDR3aa: CASVLNTEAFF
v_gene: TRBV6-4; d_gene: TRBD1; CDR3aa: CASSTGGETGELFF
v_gene: TRBV9; d_gene: -; CDR3aa: CASSVRGNNEQFF
v_gene: TRBV18; d_gene: -; CDR3aa: CASSPSTADHGYTF
v_gene: TRBV10-3; d_gene: -; CDR3aa: CAILHGSGANVLTF
v_gene: TRBV7-9; d_gene: TRBD1; CDR3aa: CASSRIPQGATDTQYF
v_gene: TRBV18; d_gene: -; CDR3aa: CASSPPSGGYTF
v_gene: TRBV4-1; d_gene: -; CDR3aa: CASSHENQPQHF
v_gene: TRBV9; d_gene: -; CDR3aa: CASSVDTGDTEAFF
v_gene: TRBV5-1; d_gene: TRBD2; CDR3aa: CASSLAGGDTGELFF
v_gene: TRBV6-6; d_gene: -; CDR3aa: CASSSGETQYF
v_gene: TRBV5-8; d_gene: -; CDR3aa: CASSLASLAGLFTDTQYF
v_gene: TRBV4-1; d_gene: -; CDR3aa: CASSQEKGLPAQKLFF
v_gene: TRBV9; d_gene: TRBD1; CDR3aa: CASSVPRGDSGANTGELFF